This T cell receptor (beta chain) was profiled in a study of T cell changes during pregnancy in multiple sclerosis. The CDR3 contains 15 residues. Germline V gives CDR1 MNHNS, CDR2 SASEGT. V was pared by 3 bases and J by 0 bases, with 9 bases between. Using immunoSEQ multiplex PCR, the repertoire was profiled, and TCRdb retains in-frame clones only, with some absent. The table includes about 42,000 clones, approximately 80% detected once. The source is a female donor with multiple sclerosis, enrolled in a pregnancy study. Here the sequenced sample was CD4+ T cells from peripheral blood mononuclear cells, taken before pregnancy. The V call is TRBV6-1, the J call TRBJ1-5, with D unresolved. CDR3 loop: CASSDRVYSNQPQHF. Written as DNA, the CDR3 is TGTGCCAGCAGTGACCGGGTTTATAGCAATCAGCCCCAGCATTTT.